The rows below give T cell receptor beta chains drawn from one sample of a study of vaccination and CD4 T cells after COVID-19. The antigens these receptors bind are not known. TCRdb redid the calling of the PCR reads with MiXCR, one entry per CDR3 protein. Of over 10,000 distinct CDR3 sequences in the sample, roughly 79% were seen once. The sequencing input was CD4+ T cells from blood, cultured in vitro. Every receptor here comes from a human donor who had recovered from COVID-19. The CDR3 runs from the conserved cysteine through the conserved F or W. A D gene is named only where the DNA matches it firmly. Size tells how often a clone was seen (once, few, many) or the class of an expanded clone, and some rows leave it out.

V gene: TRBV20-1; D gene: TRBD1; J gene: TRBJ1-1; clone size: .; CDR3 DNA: TGCAGTGCTAGTCAGACAGGGTTCACTGAAGCTTTCTTT; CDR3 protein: CSASQTGFTEAFF
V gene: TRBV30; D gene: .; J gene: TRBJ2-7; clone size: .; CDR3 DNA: TGTGCCTGGAGTGTACGGTCGGGGGGCGGATACGAGCAGTACTTC; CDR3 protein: CAWSVRSGGGYEQYF
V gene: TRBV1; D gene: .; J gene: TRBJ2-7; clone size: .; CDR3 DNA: TGCACCAGCAGCCATCTAGCGGGAGGGAACTACGAGCAGTACTTC; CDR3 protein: CTSSHLAGGNYEQYF
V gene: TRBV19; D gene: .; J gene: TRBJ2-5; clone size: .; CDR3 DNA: TGTGCCAGTAGTATATCTAGCCCTGGCTTTCGAGAGACCCAGTACTTC; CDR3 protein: CASSISSPGFRETQYF
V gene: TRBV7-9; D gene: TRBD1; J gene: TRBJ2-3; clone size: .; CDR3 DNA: TGTGCCAGCAGCTTGACAGGGTCCACAGATACGCAGTATTTT; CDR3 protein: CASSLTGSTDTQYF
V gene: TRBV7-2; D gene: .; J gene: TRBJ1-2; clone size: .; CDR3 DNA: TGTGCCAGCAGCTTATATCTAACCGATTCCTACACCTTC; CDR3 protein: CASSLYLTDSYTF
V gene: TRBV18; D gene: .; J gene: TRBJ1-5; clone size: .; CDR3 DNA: TGTGCCAGCTTATCGCGGGGTCGCCCCCAGCATTTT; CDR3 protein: CASLSRGRPQHF
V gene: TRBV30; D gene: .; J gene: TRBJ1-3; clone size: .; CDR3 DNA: TGTGCCTGGAACGTCGGATTAAACACCATATATTTT; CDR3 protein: CAWNVGLNTIYF
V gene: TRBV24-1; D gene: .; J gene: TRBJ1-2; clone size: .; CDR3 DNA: TGTGCCACCGGAGGGAACTATGGCTACACCTTC; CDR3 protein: CATGGNYGYTF
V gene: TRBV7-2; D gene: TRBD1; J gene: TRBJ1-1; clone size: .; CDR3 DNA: TGTGCCAGCAGCTCCAGGACAGGGAGGACTGAAGCTTTCTTT; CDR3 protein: CASSSRTGRTEAFF
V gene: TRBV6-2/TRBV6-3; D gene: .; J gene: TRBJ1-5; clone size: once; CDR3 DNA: TGTGCCAGCAGTTACTTAGGGGTGGGTCAGCCCCAGCATTTT; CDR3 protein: CASSYLGVGQPQHF
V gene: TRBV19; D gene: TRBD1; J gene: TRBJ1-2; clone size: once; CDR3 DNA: TGTGCCAGTACTGACAGGGGCTATGGCTACACCTTC; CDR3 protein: CASTDRGYGYTF
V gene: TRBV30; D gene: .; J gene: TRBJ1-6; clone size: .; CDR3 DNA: TGTGCCTGGAGTCCTTACAGGAATTCACCCCTCCACTTT; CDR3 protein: CAWSPYRNSPLHF
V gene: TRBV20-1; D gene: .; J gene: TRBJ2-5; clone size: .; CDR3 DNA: TGCAGTGACCGGGGACACCGGAAAAATACCCAGTACTTC; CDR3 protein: CSDRGHRKNTQYF
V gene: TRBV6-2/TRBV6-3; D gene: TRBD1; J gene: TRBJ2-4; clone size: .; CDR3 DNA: TGTGCCAGCAGCATACCGAAAGGGACAGAAAACATTCAGTACTTC; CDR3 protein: CASSIPKGTENIQYF
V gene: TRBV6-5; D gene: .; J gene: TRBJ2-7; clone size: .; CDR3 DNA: TGTGCCAGCAGTTACGCAGGGCGAACCTCCTACGAGCAGTACTTC; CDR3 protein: CASSYAGRTSYEQYF
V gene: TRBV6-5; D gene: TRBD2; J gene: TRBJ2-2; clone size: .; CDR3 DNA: TGTGCCAGCAGTTACGCCCTAGCGGGAACCCCACTGAACACCGGGGAGCTGTTTTTT; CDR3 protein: CASSYALAGTPLNTGELFF